This TCR beta chain was recovered during a study of CD8 T cells in Susac syndrome. As for the study in general: The Susac syndrome patients were therapy-naive, on corticosteroids, or on intravenous immunoglobulin alone at blood draw. General study results and limits: The study acknowledged a relatively small number of individuals in its TCR sequencing and HLA analysis.

Negative isolation yielded CD4+ and CD8+ T cells, and FACS enriched TEMRA cells. Random hexamers were used to reverse transcribe an amount of roughly 0.5 to 1 ug RNA. Amplification of TCR beta CDR3 by immunoSEQ multiplex PCR spanned 54 Vbeta and 13 Jbeta. TCRdb re-called the immunoSEQ multiplex PCR reads through MiXCR, storing one row per CDR3 protein. The table lists under 150,000 distinct CDR3 sequences, nearly 97% of them singletons. CDR3 length equals 13 residues. In germline, CDR1 is KGHDR, CDR2 SFDVKD. About this clonotype itself: The antigen is undetermined. One end of the junction does not line up with germline, which may come from a read error.

This sequence was found in a human donor with Susac syndrome. This rearrangement joins TRBV24-1 to TRBJ1-5; D not resolved. Material: CD4+ T cells from PBMCs. The chain's CDR3 is CATSGTKDQTQHF. CDR3 DNA sequence: TGTGCCACCAGTGGGACCAAGGATCAGACCCAGCATTTT.